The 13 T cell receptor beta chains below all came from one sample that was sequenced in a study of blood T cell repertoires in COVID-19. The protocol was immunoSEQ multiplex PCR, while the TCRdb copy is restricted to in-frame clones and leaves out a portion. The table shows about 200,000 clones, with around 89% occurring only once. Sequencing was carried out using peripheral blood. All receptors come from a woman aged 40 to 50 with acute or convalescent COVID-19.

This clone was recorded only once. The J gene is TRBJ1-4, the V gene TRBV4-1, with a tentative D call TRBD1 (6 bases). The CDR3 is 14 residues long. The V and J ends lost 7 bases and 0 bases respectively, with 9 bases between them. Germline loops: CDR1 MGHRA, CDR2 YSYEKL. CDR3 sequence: CASKDRPTNEKLFF. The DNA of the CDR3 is TGCGCCAGCAAGGACAGACCAACTAATGAAAAACTGTTTTTT.

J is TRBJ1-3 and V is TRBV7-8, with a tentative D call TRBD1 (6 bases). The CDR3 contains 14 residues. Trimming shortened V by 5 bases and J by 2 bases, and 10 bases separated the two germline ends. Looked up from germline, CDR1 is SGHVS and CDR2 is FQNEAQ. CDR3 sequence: CASSLQGPGNTIYF. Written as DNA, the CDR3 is TGTGCCAGCAGCCTACAGGGACCTGGAAACACCATATATTTT.

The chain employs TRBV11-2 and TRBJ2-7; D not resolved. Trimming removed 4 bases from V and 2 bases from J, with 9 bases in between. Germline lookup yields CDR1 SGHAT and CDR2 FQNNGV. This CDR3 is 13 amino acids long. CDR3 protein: CASSSGYPYEQYV. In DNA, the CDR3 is TGTGCCAGCAGCTCCGGTTACCCCTACGAGCAGTACGTC.

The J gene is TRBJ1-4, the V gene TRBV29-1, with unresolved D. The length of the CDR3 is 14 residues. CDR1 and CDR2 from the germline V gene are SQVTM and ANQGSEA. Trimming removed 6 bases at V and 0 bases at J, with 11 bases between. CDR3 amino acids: CSVARRATNEKLFF. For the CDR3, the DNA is TGCAGCGTGGCTAGGCGGGCAACTAATGAAAAACTGTTTTTT. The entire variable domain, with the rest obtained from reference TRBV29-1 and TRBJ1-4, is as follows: SAVISQKPSRDICQRGTSLTIQCQVDSQVTMMFWYRQQPGQSLTLIATANQGSEATYESGFVIDKFPISRPNLTFSTLTVSNMSPEDSSIYLCSVARRATNEKLFFGSGTQLSVL.

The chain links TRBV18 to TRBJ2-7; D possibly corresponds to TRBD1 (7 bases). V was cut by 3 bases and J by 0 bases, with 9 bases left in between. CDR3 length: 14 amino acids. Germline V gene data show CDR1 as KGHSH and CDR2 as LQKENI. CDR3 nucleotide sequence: TGTGCCAGCTCACCGCGGGACAGCTCCTACGAGCAGTACGTC. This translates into CASSPRDSSYEQYV.

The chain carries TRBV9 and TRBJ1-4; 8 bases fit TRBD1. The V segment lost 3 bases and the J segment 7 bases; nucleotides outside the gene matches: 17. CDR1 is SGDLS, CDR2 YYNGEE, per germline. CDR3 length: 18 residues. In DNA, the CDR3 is TGTGCCAGCAGCGACCGGGACAGGCGAGGGGGAACGCCTGAAAAACTGTTTTTT. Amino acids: CASSDRDRRGGTPEKLFF.

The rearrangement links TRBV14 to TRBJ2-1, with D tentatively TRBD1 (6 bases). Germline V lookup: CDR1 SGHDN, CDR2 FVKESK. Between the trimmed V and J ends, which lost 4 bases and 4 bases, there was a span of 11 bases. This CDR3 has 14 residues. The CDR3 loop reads CASSPGHLYNEQFF. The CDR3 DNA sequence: TGTGCCAGCAGCCCGGGACACCTATACAATGAGCAGTTCTTC.

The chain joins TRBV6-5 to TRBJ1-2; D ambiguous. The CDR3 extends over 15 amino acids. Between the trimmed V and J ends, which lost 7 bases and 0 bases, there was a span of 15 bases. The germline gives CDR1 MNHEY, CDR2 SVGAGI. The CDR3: CASTHSYRSNYGYTF. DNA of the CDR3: TGTGCCAGCACCCACTCGTACAGATCTAACTATGGCTACACCTTC.

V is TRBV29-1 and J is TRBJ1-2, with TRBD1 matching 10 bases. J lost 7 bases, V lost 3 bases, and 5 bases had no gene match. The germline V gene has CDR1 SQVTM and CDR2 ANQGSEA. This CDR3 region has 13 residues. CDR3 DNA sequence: TGCAGCGTTGAGGGGGACAGGGGACGTGGCTACACCTTC. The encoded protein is CSVEGDRGRGYTF.

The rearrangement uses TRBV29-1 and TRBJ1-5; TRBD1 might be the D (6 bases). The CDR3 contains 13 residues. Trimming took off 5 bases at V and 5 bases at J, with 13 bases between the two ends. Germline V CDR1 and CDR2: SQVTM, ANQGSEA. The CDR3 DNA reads TGCAGCGTTCCCCCGGGGGGGCATCAGCCCCAGCATTTT. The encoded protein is CSVPPGGHQPQHF.

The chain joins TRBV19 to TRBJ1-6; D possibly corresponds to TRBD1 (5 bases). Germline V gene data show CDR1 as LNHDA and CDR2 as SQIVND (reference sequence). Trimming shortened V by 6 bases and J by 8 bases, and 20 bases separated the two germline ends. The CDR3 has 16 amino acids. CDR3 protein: CASSPGRGRMDSPLHF. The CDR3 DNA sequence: TGTGCCAGTAGCCCCGGGCGGGGACGAATGGATTCACCCCTCCACTTT. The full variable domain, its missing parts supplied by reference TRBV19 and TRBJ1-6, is DGGITQSPKYLFRKEGQNVTLSCEQNLNHDAMYWYRQDPGQGLRLIYYSQIVNDFQKGDIAEGYSVSREKKESFPLTVTSAQKNPTAFYLCASSPGRGRMDSPLHFGNGTRLTVT.

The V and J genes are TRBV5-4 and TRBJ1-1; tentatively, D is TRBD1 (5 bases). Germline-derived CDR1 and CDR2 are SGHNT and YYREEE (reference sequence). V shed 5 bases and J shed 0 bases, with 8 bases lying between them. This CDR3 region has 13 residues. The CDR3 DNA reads TGTGCCAGCAGGGGGGGGATGAACACTGAAGCTTTCTTT. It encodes CASRGGMNTEAFF.

The CDR3: CASSLGAGAAFF. The CDR3 DNA reads TGTGCCAGCAGTTTAGGAGCAGGGGCGGCTTTCTTT. The rearrangement joins TRBV27 to TRBJ1-1; D possibly corresponds to TRBD1 (6 bases). CDR1 and CDR2 (germline): MNHEY, SMNVEV (reference sequence). V shed 2 bases and J shed 11 bases, with 12 bases lying between them. The CDR3 runs to 12 residues.